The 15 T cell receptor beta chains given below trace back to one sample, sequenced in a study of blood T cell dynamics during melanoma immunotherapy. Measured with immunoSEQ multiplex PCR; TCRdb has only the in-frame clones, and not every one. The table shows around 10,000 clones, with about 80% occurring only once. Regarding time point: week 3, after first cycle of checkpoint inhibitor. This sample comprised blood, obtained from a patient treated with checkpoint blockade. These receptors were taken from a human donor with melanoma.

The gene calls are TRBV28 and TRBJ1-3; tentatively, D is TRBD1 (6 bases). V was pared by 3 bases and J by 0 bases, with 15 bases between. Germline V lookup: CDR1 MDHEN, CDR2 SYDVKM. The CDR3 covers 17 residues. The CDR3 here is CASSFFGGQSSGNTIYF. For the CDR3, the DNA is TGTGCCAGCAGTTTTTTTGGGGGGCAATCCTCTGGAAACACCATATATTTT.

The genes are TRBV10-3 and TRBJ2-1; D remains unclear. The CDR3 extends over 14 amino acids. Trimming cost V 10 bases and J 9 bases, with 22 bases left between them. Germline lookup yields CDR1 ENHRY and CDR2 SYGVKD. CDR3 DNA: TGTGCCACAAATCCCAGACTCCTCTGGGGTGAGCAGTTCTTC. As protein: CATNPRLLWGEQFF.

Here the CDR3 reads CASSPGTGGEKLFF. CDR3 DNA: TGCGCCAGCAGCCCCGGGACAGGGGGGGAAAAACTGTTTTTT. This chain links TRBV5-1 with TRBJ1-4; 11 bases are a match to TRBD1. The CDR3 totals 14 residues. After removal of 4 bases from V and 8 bases from J, the junction contained 4 bases not matched to a gene. CDR1 SGHRS and CDR2 YFSETQ come from the germline V gene.

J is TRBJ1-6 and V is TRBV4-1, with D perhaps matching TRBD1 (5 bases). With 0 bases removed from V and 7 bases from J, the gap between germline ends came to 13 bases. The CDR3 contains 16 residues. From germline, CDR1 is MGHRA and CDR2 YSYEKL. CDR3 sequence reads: CASSQDWGVGNSPLHF. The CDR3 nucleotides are TGCGCCAGCAGCCAAGATTGGGGGGTGGGCAATTCACCCCTCCACTTT.

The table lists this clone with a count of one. CDR3 DNA sequence: TGTGCCAGCAGCTTAGAAGACAGGGCAAGTGGCTACACCTTC. Encoded protein: CASSLEDRASGYTF. V gene TRBV11-3 combines with J gene TRBJ1-2, with 7 nucleotides matching TRBD1. Per germline, CDR1 SGHNT and CDR2 YENEEA. The CDR3 is 14 residues long. The V segment lost 0 bases and the J segment 7 bases; nucleotides outside the gene matches: 5.

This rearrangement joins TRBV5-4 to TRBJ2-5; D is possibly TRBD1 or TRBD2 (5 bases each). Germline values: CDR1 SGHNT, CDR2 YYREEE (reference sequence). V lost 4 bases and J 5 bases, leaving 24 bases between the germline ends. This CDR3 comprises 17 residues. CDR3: CASSKRLGANPGETQYF. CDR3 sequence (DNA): TGTGCCAGCAGCAAGCGCCTCGGGGCCAATCCGGGGGAGACCCAGTACTTC.

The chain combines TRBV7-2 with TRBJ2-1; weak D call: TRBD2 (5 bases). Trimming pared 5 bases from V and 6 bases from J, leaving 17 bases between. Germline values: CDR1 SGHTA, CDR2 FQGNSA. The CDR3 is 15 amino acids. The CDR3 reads CASSSGLLYRNEQFF. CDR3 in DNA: TGTGCCAGCAGCAGCGGATTACTTTACCGCAATGAGCAGTTCTTC.

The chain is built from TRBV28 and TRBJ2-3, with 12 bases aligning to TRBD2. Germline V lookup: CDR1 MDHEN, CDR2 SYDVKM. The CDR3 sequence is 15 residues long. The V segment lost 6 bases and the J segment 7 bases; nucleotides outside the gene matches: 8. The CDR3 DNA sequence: TGTGCCAGCAGCCTAGCGGGGGGGCCTTCACATACGCAGTATTTT. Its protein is CASSLAGGPSHTQYF.

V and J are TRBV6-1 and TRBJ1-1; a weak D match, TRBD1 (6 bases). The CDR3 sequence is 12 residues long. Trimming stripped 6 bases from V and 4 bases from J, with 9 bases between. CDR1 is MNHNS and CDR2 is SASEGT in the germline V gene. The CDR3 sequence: CASSTGTTEAFF. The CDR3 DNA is TGTGCCAGCAGCACAGGGACCACTGAAGCTTTCTTT.

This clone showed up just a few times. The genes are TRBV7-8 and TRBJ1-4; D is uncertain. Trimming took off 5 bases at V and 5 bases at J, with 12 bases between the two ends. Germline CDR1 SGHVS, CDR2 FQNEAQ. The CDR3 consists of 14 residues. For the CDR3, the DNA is TGTGCCAGCAGCCCTGCAGGATTCAATGAAAAACTGTTTTTT. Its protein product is CASSPAGFNEKLFF.

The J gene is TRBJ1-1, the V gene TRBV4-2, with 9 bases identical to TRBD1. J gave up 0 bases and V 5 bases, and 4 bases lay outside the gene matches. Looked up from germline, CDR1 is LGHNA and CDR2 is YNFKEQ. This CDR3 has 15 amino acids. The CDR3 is CASSAGTGLNTEAFF. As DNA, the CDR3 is TGTGCCAGCAGCGCAGGGACAGGGTTGAACACTGAAGCTTTCTTT.

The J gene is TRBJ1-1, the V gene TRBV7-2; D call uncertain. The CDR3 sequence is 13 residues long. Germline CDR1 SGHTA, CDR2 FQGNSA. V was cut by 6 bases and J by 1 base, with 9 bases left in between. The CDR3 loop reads CASRYSQNTEAFF. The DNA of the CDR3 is TGTGCCAGCAGGTACAGCCAGAACACTGAAGCTTTCTTT.

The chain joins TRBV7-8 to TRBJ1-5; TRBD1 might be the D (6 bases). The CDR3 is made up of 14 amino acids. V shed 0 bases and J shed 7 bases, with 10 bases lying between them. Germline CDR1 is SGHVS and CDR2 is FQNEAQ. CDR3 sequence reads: CASSLARGDQPQHF. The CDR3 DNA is TGTGCCAGCAGCTTAGCTAGGGGGGACCAGCCCCAGCATTTT.

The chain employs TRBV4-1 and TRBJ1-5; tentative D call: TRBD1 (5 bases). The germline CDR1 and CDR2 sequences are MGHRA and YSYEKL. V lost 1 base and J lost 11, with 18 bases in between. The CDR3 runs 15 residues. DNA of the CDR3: TGCGCCAGCAGCCAAGGGGGCGGCACCCGGTCGGCCCAGCATTTT. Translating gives CASSQGGGTRSAQHF.

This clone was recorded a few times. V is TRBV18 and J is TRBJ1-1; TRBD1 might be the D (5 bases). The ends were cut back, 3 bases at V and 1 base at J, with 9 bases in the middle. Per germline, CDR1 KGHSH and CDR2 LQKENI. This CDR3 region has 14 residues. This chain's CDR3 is CASSPGLSNTEAFF. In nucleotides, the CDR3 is TGTGCCAGCTCACCGGGACTTTCGAACACTGAAGCTTTCTTT. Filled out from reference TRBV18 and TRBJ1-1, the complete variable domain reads NAGVMQNPRHLVRRRGQEARLRCSPMKGHSHVYWYRQLPEEGLKFMVYLQKENIIDESGMPKERFSAEFPKEGPSILRIQQVVRGDSAAYFCASSPGLSNTEAFFGQGTRLTVV.